This TCR beta chain was sequenced in a study of shared clonotypes between healthy human individuals. A note on this clone: The antigen remains undetermined.

Study conclusions and caveats: Relative to clonotypes present in all four donors, those not shared had lower generation probabilities.

Sorted-subset replicate PCRs used 150 to 200 ng of genomic DNA. This amount corresponded to 30,000 to 35,000 T cell genomes. Profiling relied on immunoSEQ multiplex PCR, and the TCRdb table lists in-frame clones only, not all of them. The table lists about 340,000 clones, 73% of them singletons. The CDR3 contains 15 residues. The sequence was collected from a man aged 30-40 years in good health. The sequenced material came from memory CD4+ T cells sorted from blood. Subset indicated: CD45RA-negative fraction. The rearrangement uses TRBV21-1 and TRBJ2-1; no DNA check was done on the table's D call, TRBD2. TRBV21-1 is flagged as a pseudogene. The CDR3: CASSKCPRVSDEQFF. The CDR3 DNA reads TGTGCCAGCAGCAAATGCCCACGGGTGAGCGATGAGCAGTTCTTC.